Listed here are 24 T cell receptor beta chains from one sample, sequenced in a study of T cell repertoires in cytomegalovirus infection. No antigen is known for these receptors. TCRdb ran MiXCR on the reads and lists one entry per CDR3 protein. The top ten clones hold about 32% of a sample with over 100,000 distinct CDR3 sequences, over 9.5% of them seen once. Sequencing was performed on PBMCs, sequenced either directly or after in vitro stimulation (not recorded which). Every receptor here comes from a human donor in good health (CMV status not recorded). Some clones in this sample may be carry-over from other donors' samples.

The chain links TRBV4-1 to TRBJ1-6; the D is unclear. Germline-derived CDR1 and CDR2 are MGHRA and YSYEKL. The CDR3 runs to 14 residues. With 4 bases removed from V and 8 bases from J, the gap between germline ends came to 12 bases. The CDR3: CASSPDQRDSPLHF. In DNA form, the CDR3 reads TGCGCCAGCAGCCCGGACCAACGGGATTCACCCCTCCACTTT.

This clonotype was counted ten times or more. V and J are TRBV7-2 and TRBJ2-5; 7 bases are shared with TRBD2. This CDR3 spans 16 amino acids. The V gene's germline CDR1 is SGHTA and CDR2 FQGNSA. After removal of 0 bases from V and 2 bases from J, the junction contained 6 bases not matched to a gene. As DNA, the CDR3 is TGTGCCAGCAGCTTAGCCGGGACTACCGGGCAAGAGACCCAGTACTTC. Residues: CASSLAGTTGQETQYF.

The CDR3 DNA reads TGTGCCAGCAGTTCGGGACAGGGTTTCGATCAGCCCCAGCATTTT. Its translation is CASSSGQGFDQPQHF. The chain joins TRBV12-3 or TRBV12-4 to TRBJ1-5, with TRBD1 matching 9 bases. This CDR3 comprises 15 residues. Losses at the gene ends were 4 bases for V and 5 bases for J; bases not matched to a gene: 6.

This clonotype has just a few counts. CDR3: CASGGHVQETQYF. The CDR3 DNA reads TGTGCCAGCGGGGGACACGTCCAAGAGACCCAGTACTTC. The chain carries TRBV28 and TRBJ2-5; a possible D gene is TRBD1 (6 bases). V lost 8 bases, J lost 1 base, and 11 bases lay in between. The CDR3 has 13 amino acids. Looked up from germline, CDR1 is MDHEN and CDR2 is SYDVKM.

This clonotype showed up just a few times. This rearrangement joins TRBV24-1 to TRBJ1-1; possible D gene TRBD1, 5 bases. CDR1 and CDR2 (germline): KGHDR, SFDVKD. Trimming removed 2 bases from V and 5 bases from J, with 11 bases in between. The CDR3 covers 14 residues. The CDR3 spells CATSDWDLRTEAFF. The DNA for the CDR3 is TGTGCCACCAGTGATTGGGACCTCCGGACTGAAGCTTTCTTT.

This clonotype was picked up many times. This chain links TRBV7-2 with TRBJ2-7; 8 bases line up with TRBD2. Trimming removed 5 bases from V and 6 bases from J; junction bases left unmatched: 6. Germline lookup yields CDR1 SGHTA and CDR2 FQGNSA. This CDR3 region has 13 residues. In DNA, the CDR3 is TGTGCCAGCAGCCCCCCCCGGGAGGGCGAGCAGTACTTC. This gives the protein CASSPPREGEQYF.

This clonotype was seen repeatedly, ten times or more. The chain links TRBV7-2 to TRBJ1-1; no clear D gene. CDR1 is SGHTA, CDR2 FQGNSA, per germline. Trimming took off 5 bases at V and 3 bases at J, with 7 bases between the two ends. This CDR3 is built from 12 residues. CDR3 in DNA: TGTGCCAGCAGCCGGACGGACACTGAAGCTTTCTTT. Protein: CASSRTDTEAFF. The full variable domain, its missing parts supplied by reference TRBV7-2 and TRBJ1-1, is GAGVSQSPSNKVTEKGKDVELRCDPISGHTALYWYRQSLGQGLEFLIYFQGNSAPDKSGLPSDRFSAERTGGSVSTLTIQRTQQEDSAVYLCASSRTDTEAFFGQGTRLTVV.

This clonotype occurred many times. The chain carries TRBV7-2 and TRBJ1-2; weak D call: TRBD1 (6 bases). CDR3 length: 16 residues. V was pared by 0 bases and J by 2 bases, with 13 bases between. Germline-derived CDR1 and CDR2 are SGHTA and FQGNSA. In DNA, the CDR3 is TGTGCCAGCAGCTTAGCCCCGGGACACATGAACTATGGCTACACCTTC. It codes for CASSLAPGHMNYGYTF.

The CDR3: CASSFGQPLYYGYTF. In nucleotides, the CDR3 is TGTGCCAGCAGCTTCGGACAGCCACTGTACTATGGCTACACCTTC. The chain has TRBV7-9 and TRBJ1-2; perhaps TRBD1 as D (6 bases). Deletions cut 3 bases from V and 3 bases from J, with 14 bases between. Germline loops: CDR1 SEHNR, CDR2 FQNEAQ (reference sequence). This CDR3 is built from 15 residues.

This clonotype was seen only a few times. The CDR3 nucleotides read TGTGCCAGAACCAGACGCAGCATAAGCAACCCCGGGACAGCTTACTACGAGCAGTACGTC. Translation: CARTRRSISNPGTAYYEQYV. This chain joins TRBV6-2 or TRBV6-3 and TRBJ2-7, with 7 positions matching TRBD1. After removal of 9 bases from V and 3 bases from J, the junction contained 29 bases not matched to a gene. The CDR3 totals 20 residues. CDR1 is MNHEY, CDR2 SVGEGT, per germline.

This clonotype was counted ten times or more. The V and J genes are TRBV7-2 and TRBJ2-5; 8 bases are shared with TRBD1. Trimming cost V 5 bases and J 5 bases; bases outside gene matches: 7. Germline V gives CDR1 SGHTA, CDR2 FQGNSA. The CDR3 is made up of 14 amino acids. The CDR3 reads CASSNRQGRETQYF. DNA for the CDR3: TGTGCCAGCAGCAATAGACAGGGGAGGGAGACCCAGTACTTC.

This clonotype occurred many times. V gene TRBV27 combines with J gene TRBJ2-1, with 10 bases fitting TRBD2. Losses at the gene ends were 6 bases for V and 7 bases for J; bases not matched to a gene: 12. The CDR3 totals 16 residues. The germline CDR1 and CDR2 sequences are MNHEY and SMNVEV (reference sequence). In DNA, the CDR3 is TGTGCCAGCAGCCGGCTCCGGGCTAGCGGGAGAAATGAGCAGTTCTTC. Translation gives CASSRLRASGRNEQFF.

This clonotype was seen repeatedly, ten times or more. V is TRBV11-2 and J is TRBJ2-2; D is ambiguous. CDR3 length: 12 residues. The germline gives CDR1 SGHAT, CDR2 FQNNGV. Trimming removed 1 base at V and 7 bases at J, with 4 bases between. Here the CDR3 reads CASSLGVGELFF. In DNA, the CDR3 is TGTGCCAGCAGCTTAGGGGTCGGGGAGCTGTTTTTT.

The chain joins TRBV15 to TRBJ1-4; 7 bases align to TRBD1. In germline, CDR1 is LNHNV, CDR2 YYDKDF (reference sequence). With 2 bases clipped from V and 3 bases from J, the junction kept 9 bases outside the gene matches. The CDR3 spans 17 residues. CDR3 sequence: CATSRPPRGMANEKLFF. CDR3 sequence (DNA): TGTGCCACCAGCAGACCTCCCAGGGGGATGGCTAATGAAAAACTGTTTTTT.

The sample holds many counts of this clonotype. This chain links TRBV2 with TRBJ1-3; D remains ambiguous. Germline V lookup: CDR1 SNHLY, CDR2 FYNNEI. This CDR3 has 13 residues. V was trimmed by 7 bases and J by 2 bases, leaving 9 bases between them. CDR3: CASTWAPGNTIYF. The CDR3 nucleotides read TGTGCCAGCACTTGGGCCCCTGGAAACACCATATATTTT.

The chain combines TRBV19 with TRBJ1-5; no clear D gene. Trimming pared 5 bases from V and 0 bases from J, leaving 17 bases between. Per the germline V gene, CDR1 is LNHDA and CDR2 is SQIVND (reference sequence). CDR3 length: 17 amino acids. The CDR3 DNA reads as TGTGCCAGTAGTCCGAGGCGAGGGAGCGTTAGCAATCAGCCCCAGCATTTT. Its translation is CASSPRRGSVSNQPQHF.

This clonotype appeared many times. The rearrangement links TRBV6-6 to TRBJ2-5; 9 nucleotides align to TRBD2. Germline assignment: CDR1 MNHNY and CDR2 SVGAGI (reference sequence). V trimming: 5 bases; J trimming: 1 base; junction bases outside the gene matches: 8. The CDR3 spans 16 residues. The CDR3 DNA sequence: TGTGCCAGCAGTGGATTAGCGGGAGTTGCCCAAGAGACCCAGTACTTC. It specifies CASSGLAGVAQETQYF.

This clonotype appeared a single time. This may be a read error: a much more frequent sequence differs by one nucleotide. The gene calls are TRBV10-3 and TRBJ2-7; the D is unclear. Looked up from germline, CDR1 is ENHRY and CDR2 is SYGVKD. CDR3 length: 14 residues. Trimming took off 2 bases at V and 7 bases at J, with 15 bases between the two ends. In DNA, the CDR3 is TGTGCCATCAGTGAGAATACAATGTACAATGAGCAGTACTTC. Its protein is CAISENTMYNEQYF.

This clonotype appeared many times. V is TRBV20-1 and J is TRBJ2-3; D unclear. Per the germline V gene, CDR1 is DFQATT and CDR2 is SNEGSKA (reference sequence). Trimming cost V 0 bases and J 4 bases, with 8 bases left between them. This CDR3 has 13 residues. The CDR3 spells CSARDQWADTQYF. CDR3 in DNA: TGCAGTGCTAGAGATCAGTGGGCAGATACGCAGTATTTT.

This clonotype was found many times. This sequence joins TRBV7-2 and TRBJ2-5, with 7 bases aligning to TRBD1. Germline V lookup: CDR1 SGHTA, CDR2 FQGNSA. The CDR3 is 16 amino acids. The V gene end was trimmed by 1 base and the J gene end by 4 bases; junction bases not matched to a gene: 9. The CDR3 DNA sequence: TGTGCCAGCAGCTTAGTGCCAGGGGGAATGGGAGAGACCCAGTACTTC. Encoded protein: CASSLVPGGMGETQYF. Full variable domain (outside the CDR3, taken from reference TRBV7-2 and TRBJ2-5): GAGVSQSPSNKVTEKGKDVELRCDPISGHTALYWYRQSLGQGLEFLIYFQGNSAPDKSGLPSDRFSAERTGGSVSTLTIQRTQQEDSAVYLCASSLVPGGMGETQYFGPGTRLLVL.

Ten or more counts support this clonotype. The chain is built from TRBV7-2 and TRBJ2-7, with TRBD2 matching 7 bases. This CDR3 is 14 amino acids long. Per the germline V gene, CDR1 is SGHTA and CDR2 is FQGNSA. V dropped 5 bases and J dropped 3; count of bases not matched to a gene: 7. The CDR3 spells CASSPTPGGYEQYF. The CDR3 DNA is TGTGCCAGCAGCCCCACCCCGGGGGGCTACGAGCAGTACTTC.

Many counts were recorded for this clonotype. This CDR3 is CASRRGFTDTQYF. The CDR3 region has the DNA TGTGCCAGCCGGCGGGGATTCACAGATACGCAGTATTTT. The V and J genes are TRBV11-3 and TRBJ2-3; D perhaps matches TRBD2 (6 bases). Trimming left V 8 bases short and J 2 bases short, with 11 bases between. Germline V lookup: CDR1 SGHNT, CDR2 YENEEA. The CDR3 length is 13 residues.

The rearrangement uses TRBV12-3 or TRBV12-4 and TRBJ1-5, with 7 bases matching TRBD1. The CDR3 extends over 14 amino acids. The trim removed 2 bases at V and 4 bases at J, leaving 2 bases unmatched. CDR3 sequence (DNA): TGTGCCAGCAGTTTATGGGACAGAAATCAGCCCCAGCATTTT. Protein sequence: CASSLWDRNQPQHF.

The rearrangement uses TRBV28 and TRBJ1-2, with 7 bases identical to TRBD1. Losses at the gene ends were 10 bases for V and 0 bases for J; bases not matched to a gene: 14. Germline V lookup: CDR1 MDHEN, CDR2 SYDVKM. The CDR3 loop spans 16 amino acids. For the CDR3, the DNA is TGTGCCATCAAAGGGGGAGGACAGGACGCTAACTATGGCTACACCTTC. This encodes CAIKGGGQDANYGYTF.